This entry describes one T cell receptor beta chain. This clone was seen just once. Its antigen remains undetermined. The record has no base qualities; no much larger clone is one base away. This sample is part of a study of OX40 agonist ivuxolimab in advanced cancers. About the study as a whole: The costimulatory receptor OX40 (CD134) was targeted by ivuxolimab, a fully human IgG2 agonistic monoclonal antibody. The point of sequencing TCRbeta in the periphery was to test whether ivuxolimab changed TCR sequence diversity and drove clonal T-cell expansion. Of the 50 to 55 dose-escalation patients, hepatocellular carcinoma was present in about 20, melanoma in around 15, renal cell carcinoma in 9 and head and neck cancer in 9. The monotherapy dose-escalation portion (N of about 47 patients) of the phase I ivuxolimab trial is reported in the paper. Partial responses occurred in three dose-escalation patients: two with cutaneous melanoma and one with hepatocellular carcinoma. In the dose-escalation cohort, more than 75% of patients were male, and the mean age was approximately 60 years, with a range of roughly 20 to 80. Patients were allowed to have had prior anti-PD-1, anti-PD-L1 or anti-CTLA-4 therapy, and less than 45% of the dose-escalation patients had previously received checkpoint inhibitors. Intravenous ivuxolimab was administered to patients every 2 weeks at six dose levels: 0.01, 0.1, 0.3, 1.5, 3 and 10 mg/kg. Here is what the overall study found, with its caveats: The antigen specificity of the clonally expanded peripheral T cells was not determined. At doses from 0.1 to 3.0 mg/kg, clonal expansion was seen in both CD4+ and CD8+ blood T cells between baseline and week 6. Low levels of normalized T-cell clonal expansion were also seen in some patients who did not respond. Partial responders in the 0.1-3.0 mg/kg groups had among the lowest normalized peripheral clonal expansion, especially among CD8+ T cells. After ivuxolimab, CD8+ T cells had more expanded clones than CD4+ T cells on average.

Patients with a history of autoimmune disease or receiving systemic immunosuppression were excluded from the trial. Peripheral blood for TCR sequencing was drawn from every dose cohort at baseline, at cycle 4 day 1 and at cycle 7 day 1. The samples were taken from a phase I, first-in-human, multicenter, open-label dose-escalation trial of ivuxolimab. The trial enrolled adults with locally advanced or metastatic head and neck squamous cell, hepatocellular, melanoma or renal cell carcinoma. Before TCR sequencing, CD4+ and CD8+ T cells were separately sorted from peripheral blood. To sequence the TCRbeta CDR3 region, genomic DNA was isolated from the sorted cells. The immunoSEQ Assay was used to sequence the TCRbeta CDR3 regions. In TCRdb, the immuneACCESS table is reduced to in-frame sequences with V and J assigned. These tables do not hold every clone; where another copy was compared, an unresolved V gene accounts for under half, and the others remain unexplained. The sample table lists under 8,500 clones, about four fifths of them with a count of one. Roughly 15% of the sample lies in the top ten.

CDR1 and CDR2, per the germline V gene, are SGHTA and FQGTGA. The CDR3 runs 15 residues from the cysteine to the phenylalanine. Only the CDR3 region is kept as DNA, spanning 45 bases read in frame from base 1. V loses 5 bases, J loses 4 bases, and the germline ends lie 17 bases apart. The clonotype was recovered from an adult with an advanced solid tumor such as melanoma, head and neck, liver or kidney cancer. Here the sequenced sample was CD4+ or CD8+ T cells sorted from blood, taken in a trial of the OX40 agonist ivuxolimab. This receptor chain uses TRBV7-3 and TRBJ2-5; the best D guess is TRBD1, with 6 bases matching. This receptor carries the CDR3 CASSPDAGAPETQYF. The DNA sequence is as follows: TGTGCCAGCAGCCCCGATGCAGGGGCCCCAGAGACCCAGTACTTC.